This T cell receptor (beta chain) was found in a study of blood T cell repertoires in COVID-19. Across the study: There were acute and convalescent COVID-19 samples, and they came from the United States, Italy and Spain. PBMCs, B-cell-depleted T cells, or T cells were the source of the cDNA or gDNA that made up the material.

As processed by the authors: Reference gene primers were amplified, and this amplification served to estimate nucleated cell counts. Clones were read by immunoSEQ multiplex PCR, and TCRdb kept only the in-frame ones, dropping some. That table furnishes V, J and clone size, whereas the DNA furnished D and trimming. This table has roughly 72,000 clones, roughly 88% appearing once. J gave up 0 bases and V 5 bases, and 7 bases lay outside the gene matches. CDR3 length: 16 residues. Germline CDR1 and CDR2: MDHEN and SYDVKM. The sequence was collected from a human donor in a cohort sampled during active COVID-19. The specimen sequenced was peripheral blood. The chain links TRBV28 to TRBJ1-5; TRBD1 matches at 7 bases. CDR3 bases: TGTGCCAGCAGTGGATCGGGACAGTATAGCAATCAGCCCCAGCATTTT. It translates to CASSGSGQYSNQPQHF.